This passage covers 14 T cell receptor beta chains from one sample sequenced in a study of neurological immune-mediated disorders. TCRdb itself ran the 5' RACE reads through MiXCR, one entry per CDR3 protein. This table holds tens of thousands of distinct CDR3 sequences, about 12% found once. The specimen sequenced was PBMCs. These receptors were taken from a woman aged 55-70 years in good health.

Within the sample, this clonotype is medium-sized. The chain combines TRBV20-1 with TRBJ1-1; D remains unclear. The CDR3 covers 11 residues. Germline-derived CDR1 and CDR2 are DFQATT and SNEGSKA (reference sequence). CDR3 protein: CSTTADTEAFF. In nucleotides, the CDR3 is TGCAGCACAACTGCGGACACTGAAGCTTTCTTT.

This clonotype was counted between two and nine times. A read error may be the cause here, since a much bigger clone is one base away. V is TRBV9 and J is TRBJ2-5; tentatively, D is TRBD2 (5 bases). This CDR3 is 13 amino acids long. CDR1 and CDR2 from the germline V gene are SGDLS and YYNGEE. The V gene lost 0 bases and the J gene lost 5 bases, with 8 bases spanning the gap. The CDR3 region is CASSVDTGETQYF. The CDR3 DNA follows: TGTGCCAGCAGCGTAGACACGGGGGAGACCCAGTACTTC.

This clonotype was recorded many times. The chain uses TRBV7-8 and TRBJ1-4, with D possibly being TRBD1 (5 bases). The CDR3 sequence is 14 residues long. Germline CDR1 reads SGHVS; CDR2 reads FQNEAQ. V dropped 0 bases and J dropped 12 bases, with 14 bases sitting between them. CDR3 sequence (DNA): TGTGCCAGCAGCTTAGCATACAGGTCCCCTCAACTGTTTTTT. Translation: CASSLAYRSPQLFF.

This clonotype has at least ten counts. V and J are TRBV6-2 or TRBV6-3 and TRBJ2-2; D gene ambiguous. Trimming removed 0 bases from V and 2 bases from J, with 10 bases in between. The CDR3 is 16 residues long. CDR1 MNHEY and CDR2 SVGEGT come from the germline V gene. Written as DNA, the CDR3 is TGTGCCAGCAGTTACTCTTCTGGGATCAACACCGGGGAGCTGTTTTTT. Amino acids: CASSYSSGINTGELFF.

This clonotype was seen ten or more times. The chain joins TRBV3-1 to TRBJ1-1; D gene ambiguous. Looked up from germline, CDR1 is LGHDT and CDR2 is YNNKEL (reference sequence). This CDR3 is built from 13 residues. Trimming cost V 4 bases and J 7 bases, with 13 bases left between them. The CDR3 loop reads CASSPTARIEAFF. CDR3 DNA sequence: TGTGCCAGCAGCCCAACCGCCCGAATTGAAGCTTTCTTT.

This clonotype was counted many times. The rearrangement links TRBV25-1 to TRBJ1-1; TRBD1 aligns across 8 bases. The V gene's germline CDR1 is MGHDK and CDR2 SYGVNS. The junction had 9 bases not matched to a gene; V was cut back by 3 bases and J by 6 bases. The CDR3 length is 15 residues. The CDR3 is CASSEQDRVGAEAFF. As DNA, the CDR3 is TGTGCCAGCAGTGAGCAGGACAGGGTTGGTGCTGAAGCTTTCTTT.

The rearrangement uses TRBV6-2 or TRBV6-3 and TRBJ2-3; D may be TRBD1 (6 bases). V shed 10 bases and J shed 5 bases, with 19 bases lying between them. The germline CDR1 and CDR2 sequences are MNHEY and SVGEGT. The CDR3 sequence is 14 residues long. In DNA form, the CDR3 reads TGTGCCAACAGGGATCCAGAGCGCGGAGATACGCAGTATTTT. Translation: CANRDPERGDTQYF.

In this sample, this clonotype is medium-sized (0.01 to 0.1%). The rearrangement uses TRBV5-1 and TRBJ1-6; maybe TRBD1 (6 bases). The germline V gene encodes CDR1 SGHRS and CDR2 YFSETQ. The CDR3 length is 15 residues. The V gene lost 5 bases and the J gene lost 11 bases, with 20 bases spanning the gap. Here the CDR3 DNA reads TGCGCCAGCAGGTTAGAACACAGGGATAAGACACCCCTCCACTTT. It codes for CASRLEHRDKTPLHF.

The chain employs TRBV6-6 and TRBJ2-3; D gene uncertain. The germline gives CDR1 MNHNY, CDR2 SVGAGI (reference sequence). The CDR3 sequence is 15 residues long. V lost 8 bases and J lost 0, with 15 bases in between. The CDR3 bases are TGTGCCAGCTCACAGAGTGGATCTAGCACAGATACGCAGTATTTT. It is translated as CASSQSGSSTDTQYF.

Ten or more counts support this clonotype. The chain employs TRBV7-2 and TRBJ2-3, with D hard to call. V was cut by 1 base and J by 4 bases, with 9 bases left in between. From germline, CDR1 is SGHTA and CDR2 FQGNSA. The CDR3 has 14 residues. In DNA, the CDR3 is TGTGCCAGCAGCTTAGTGGTCCGATCAGATACGCAGTATTTT. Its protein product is CASSLVVRSDTQYF.

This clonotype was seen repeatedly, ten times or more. CDR3 nucleotides: TGTGCCAGCAGACCTTACAAGAATAGCAATCAGCCCCAGCATTTT. As protein: CASRPYKNSNQPQHF. The rearrangement uses TRBV28 and TRBJ1-5, with unresolved D. Germline CDR1 is MDHEN and CDR2 is SYDVKM. With 6 bases removed from V and 0 bases from J, the gap between germline ends came to 12 bases. The CDR3 contains 15 residues. Combining the CDR3 with reference TRBV28 and TRBJ1-5 gives the whole variable domain DVKVTQSSRYLVKRTGEKVFLECVQDMDHENMFWYRQDPGLGLRLIYFSYDVKMKEKGDIPEGYSVSREKKERFSLILESASTNQTSMYLCASRPYKNSNQPQHFGDGTRLSIL.

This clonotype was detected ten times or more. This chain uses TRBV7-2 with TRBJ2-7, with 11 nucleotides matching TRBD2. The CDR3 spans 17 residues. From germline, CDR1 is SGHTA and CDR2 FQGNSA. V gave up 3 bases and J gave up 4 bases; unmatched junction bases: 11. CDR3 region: CASSFSSSGGSRYEQYF. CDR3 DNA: TGTGCCAGCAGCTTTTCCTCTAGCGGGGGGTCAAGATACGAGCAGTACTTC.

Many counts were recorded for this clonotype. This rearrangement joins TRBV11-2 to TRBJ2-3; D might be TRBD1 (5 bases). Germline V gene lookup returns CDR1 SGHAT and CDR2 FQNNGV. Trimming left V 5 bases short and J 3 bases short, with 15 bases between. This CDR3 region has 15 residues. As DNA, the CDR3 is TGTGCCAGCAGCAAAGTCCAGGGTCGGACAGATACGCAGTATTTT. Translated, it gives CASSKVQGRTDTQYF.

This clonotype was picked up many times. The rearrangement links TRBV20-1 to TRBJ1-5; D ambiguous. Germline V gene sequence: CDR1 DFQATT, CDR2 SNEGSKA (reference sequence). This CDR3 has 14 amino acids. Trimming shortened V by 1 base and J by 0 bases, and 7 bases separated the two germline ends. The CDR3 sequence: CSARGVDSNQPQHF. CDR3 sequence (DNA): TGCAGTGCTAGAGGAGTAGATAGCAATCAGCCCCAGCATTTT.